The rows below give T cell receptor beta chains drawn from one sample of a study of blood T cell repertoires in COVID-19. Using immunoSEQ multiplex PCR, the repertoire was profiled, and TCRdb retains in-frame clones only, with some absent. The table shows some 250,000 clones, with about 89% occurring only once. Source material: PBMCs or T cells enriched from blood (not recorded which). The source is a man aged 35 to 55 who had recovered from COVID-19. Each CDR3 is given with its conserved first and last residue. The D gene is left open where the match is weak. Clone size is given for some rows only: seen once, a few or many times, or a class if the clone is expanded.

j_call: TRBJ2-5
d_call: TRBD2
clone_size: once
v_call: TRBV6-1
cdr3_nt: TGTGCCAGCAGTGGCAGGTCTAGCGGGGCGGAAGAGACCCAGTACTTC
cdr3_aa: CASSGRSSGAEETQYF

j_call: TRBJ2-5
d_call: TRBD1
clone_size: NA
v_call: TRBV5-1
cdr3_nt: TGCGCCAGCAGCCCGACGACAGGGCCCCCAGAGACCCAGTACTTC
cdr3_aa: CASSPTTGPPETQYF

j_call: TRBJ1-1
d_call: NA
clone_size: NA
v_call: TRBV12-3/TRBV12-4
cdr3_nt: TGTGCCAGCAGTTTAAGAGGGACTGAAGCTTTCTTT
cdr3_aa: CASSLRGTEAFF

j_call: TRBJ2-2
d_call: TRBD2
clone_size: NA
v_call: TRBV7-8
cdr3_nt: TGTGCCAGCAGCAGACGGACTAGCGGGAACACCGGGGAGCTGTTTTTT
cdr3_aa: CASSRRTSGNTGELFF

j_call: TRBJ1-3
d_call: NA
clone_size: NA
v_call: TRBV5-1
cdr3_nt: TGCGCCAGCAGCCAAGATAGCTTCTCTGGAAACACCATATATTTT
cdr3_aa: CASSQDSFSGNTIYF

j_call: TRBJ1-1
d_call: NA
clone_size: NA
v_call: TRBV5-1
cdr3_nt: TGCGCCAGCAGCTTACAACAGATGAACACTGAAGCTTTCTTT
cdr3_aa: CASSLQQMNTEAFF

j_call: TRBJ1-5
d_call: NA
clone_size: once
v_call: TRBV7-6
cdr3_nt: TGTGCCAGCAGCTTCGGGGGTCAGCCCCAGCATTTT
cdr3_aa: CASSFGGQPQHF

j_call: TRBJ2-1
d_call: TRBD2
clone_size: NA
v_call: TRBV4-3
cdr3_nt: TGCGCCAGCAGCCAAGAGGGTAGCGGGAGTGCCTACAATGAGCAGTTCTTC
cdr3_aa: CASSQEGSGSAYNEQFF

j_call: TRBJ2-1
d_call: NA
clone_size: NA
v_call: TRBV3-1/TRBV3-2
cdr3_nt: TGTGCCAGCAGCCAAGTATCCTCCCGGGAGATGACCTACAATGAGCAGTTCTTC
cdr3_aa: CASSQVSSREMTYNEQFF

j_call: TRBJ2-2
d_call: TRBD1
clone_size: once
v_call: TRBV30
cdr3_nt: TGTGCCTGGCAGGGACAGGCGGCCGGGGAGCTGTTTTTT
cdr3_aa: CAWQGQAAGELFF

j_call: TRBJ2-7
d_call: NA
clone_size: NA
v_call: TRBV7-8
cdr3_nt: TGTGCCAGCAGCCTCTTCTCCTACGAGCAGTACTTC
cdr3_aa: CASSLFSYEQYF

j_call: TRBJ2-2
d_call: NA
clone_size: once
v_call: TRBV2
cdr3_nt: TGTGCCAGCACTCCCCAGGGGTCCACCGGGGAGCTGTTTTTT
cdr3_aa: CASTPQGSTGELFF

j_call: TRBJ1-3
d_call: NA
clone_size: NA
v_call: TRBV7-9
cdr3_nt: TGTGCCAGCAGCTTAGGGGGACACCGCTCTGGAAACACCATATATTTT
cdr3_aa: CASSLGGHRSGNTIYF

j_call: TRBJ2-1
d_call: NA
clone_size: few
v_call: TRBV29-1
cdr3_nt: TGCAGCGCTCAAATAGGGGCTAGCGAGTACAATGAGCAGTTCTTC
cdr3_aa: CSAQIGASEYNEQFF

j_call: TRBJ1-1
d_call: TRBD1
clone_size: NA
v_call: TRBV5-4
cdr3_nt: TGTGCCAGCAGCCCCGGGGGACAGGGGGCCGCTGAAGCTTTCTTT
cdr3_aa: CASSPGGQGAAEAFF

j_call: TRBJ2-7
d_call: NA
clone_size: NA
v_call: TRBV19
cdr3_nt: TGTGCCAGCACCTTCCAGGCAGGCACCTACGAGCAGTACTTC
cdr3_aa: CASTFQAGTYEQYF

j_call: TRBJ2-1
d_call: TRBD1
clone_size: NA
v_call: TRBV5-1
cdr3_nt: TGCGCCAGCAGCTTTACGCGGGACAGGGTCTACAATGAGCAGTTCTTC
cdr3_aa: CASSFTRDRVYNEQFF

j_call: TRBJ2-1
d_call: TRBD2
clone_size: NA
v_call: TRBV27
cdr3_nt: TGTGCCAGCACAGCGGGAGTTCTTTCGTACAATGAGCAGTTCTTC
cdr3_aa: CASTAGVLSYNEQFF

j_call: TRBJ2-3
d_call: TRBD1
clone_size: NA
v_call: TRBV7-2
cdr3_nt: TGTGCCAGCAACTGGGATGACAGGGATTTGGATACGCAGTATTTT
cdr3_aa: CASNWDDRDLDTQYF

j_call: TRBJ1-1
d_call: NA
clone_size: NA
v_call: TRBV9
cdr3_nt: TGTGCCAGCGGGGAGTGGGGTGAAGCTTTCTTT
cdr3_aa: CASGEWGEAFF

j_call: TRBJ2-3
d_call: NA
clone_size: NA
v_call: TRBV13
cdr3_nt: TGTGCCAGCAGCTTATTTTTGGGAACAGAAGTCGGTCGGGGTACGCAGTATTTT
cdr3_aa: CASSLFLGTEVGRGTQYF

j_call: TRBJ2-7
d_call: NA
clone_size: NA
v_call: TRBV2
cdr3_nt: TGTGCCAGCAGCGAGACGGACAGCACCTACGAGCAGTACTTC
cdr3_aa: CASSETDSTYEQYF

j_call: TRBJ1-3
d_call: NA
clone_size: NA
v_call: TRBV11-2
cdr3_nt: TGTGCCAGCAGCTTAGTAGCAGGGATGAGTGGCGGAAACACCATATATTTT
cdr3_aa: CASSLVAGMSGGNTIYF

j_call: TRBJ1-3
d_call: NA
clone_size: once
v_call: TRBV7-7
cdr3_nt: TGTGCTAGCAGCTTAGGGCTTTCTGGAAACACCATATATTTT
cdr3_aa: CASSLGLSGNTIYF

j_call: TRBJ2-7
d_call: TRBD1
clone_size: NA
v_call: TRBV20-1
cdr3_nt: TGCAGTGCTAGTGGGTATGACAGGGGGGAAAAAGAGCAGTACTTC
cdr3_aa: CSASGYDRGEKEQYF

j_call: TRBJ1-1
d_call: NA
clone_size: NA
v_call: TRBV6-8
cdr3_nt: TGTGCCAGCAAATCGTCTCGATGGAGCACTGAAGCTTTCTTT
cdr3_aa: CASKSSRWSTEAFF

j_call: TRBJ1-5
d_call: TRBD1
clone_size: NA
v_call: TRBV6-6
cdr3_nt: TGTGCCAGCAGTCCTAGGGACAGGGGCAGCAATCAGCCCCAGCATTTT
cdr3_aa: CASSPRDRGSNQPQHF

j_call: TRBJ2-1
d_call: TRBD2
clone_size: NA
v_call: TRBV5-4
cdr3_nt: TGTGCCAGCAGCAAACGGACTAGCGGGGGGGGAAATGAGCAGTTCTTC
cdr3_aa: CASSKRTSGGGNEQFF

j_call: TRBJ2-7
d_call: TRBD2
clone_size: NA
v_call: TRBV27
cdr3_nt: TGTGCCAGCAGTTACACCGGGACTACATACGAGCAGTACTTC
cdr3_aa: CASSYTGTTYEQYF

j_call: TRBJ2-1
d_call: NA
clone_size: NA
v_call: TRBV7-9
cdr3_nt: TGTGCCAGCAAGTCAACTCCCTACAATGAGCAGTTCTTC
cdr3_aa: CASKSTPYNEQFF

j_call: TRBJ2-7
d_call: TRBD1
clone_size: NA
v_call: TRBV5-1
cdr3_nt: TGCGCCAGCAGCGTGGGACAGGGGATCTACGAGCAGTACTTC
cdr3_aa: CASSVGQGIYEQYF

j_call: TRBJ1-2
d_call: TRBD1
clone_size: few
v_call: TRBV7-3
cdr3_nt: TGTGCCAGCAGCCCCCGGACAGGGACTAACTATGGCTACACCTTC
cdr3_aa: CASSPRTGTNYGYTF

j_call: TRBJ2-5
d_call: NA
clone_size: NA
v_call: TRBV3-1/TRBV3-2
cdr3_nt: TGTGCCAGCAGCCATGGTCTGGGACTTGAGGAGACCCAGTACTTC
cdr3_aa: CASSHGLGLEETQYF

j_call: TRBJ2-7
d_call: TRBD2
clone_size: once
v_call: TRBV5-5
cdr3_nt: TGTGCCAGCAGCTTGTCCGCCGGACTAGCGGGCTACGAGCAGTACTTC
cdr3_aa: CASSLSAGLAGYEQYF

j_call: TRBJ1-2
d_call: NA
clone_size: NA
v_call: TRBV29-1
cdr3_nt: TGCAGCGTTGAAATCATCAACCAGGGAAGTGGGGACTATGGCTACACCTTC
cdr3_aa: CSVEIINQGSGDYGYTF

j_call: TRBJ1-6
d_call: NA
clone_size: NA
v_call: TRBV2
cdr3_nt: TGTGCCAGCACCCCATCGATACAGGGAGGGTATAATTCACCCCTCCACTTT
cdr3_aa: CASTPSIQGGYNSPLHF

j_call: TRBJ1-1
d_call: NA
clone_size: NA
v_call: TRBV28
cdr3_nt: TGTGCCAGCAGTAAATCGCGGAGGACAGCTTTCTTT
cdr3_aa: CASSKSRRTAFF

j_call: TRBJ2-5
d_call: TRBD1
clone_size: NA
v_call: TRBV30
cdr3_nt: TGTGCCTGGAGTAGACAGGGGAAAGAGACCCAGTACTTC
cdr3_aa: CAWSRQGKETQYF

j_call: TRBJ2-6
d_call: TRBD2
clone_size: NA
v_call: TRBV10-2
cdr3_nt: TGCGCCAGCGGGACTAGCGCCGTCTCTGGGGCCAACGTCCTGACTTTC
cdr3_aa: CASGTSAVSGANVLTF

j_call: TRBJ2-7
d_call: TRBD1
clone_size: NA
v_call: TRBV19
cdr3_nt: TGTGCCAGTAGTACCCGAGGGGGGACAGGGACCTACGAGCAGTACTTC
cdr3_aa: CASSTRGGTGTYEQYF

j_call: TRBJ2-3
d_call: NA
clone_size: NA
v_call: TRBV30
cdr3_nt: TGTGCCGGGGGGGACAGATACACAGATACGCAGTATTTT
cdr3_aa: CAGGDRYTDTQYF

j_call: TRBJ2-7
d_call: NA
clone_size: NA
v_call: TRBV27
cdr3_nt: TGTGCCAGCAGTTTACATCCAGGGTTCTACGAGCAGTACTTC
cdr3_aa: CASSLHPGFYEQYF

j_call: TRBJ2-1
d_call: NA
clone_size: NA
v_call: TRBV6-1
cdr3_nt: TGTGCCAGCAGTGAAGCGCAGGGAAGCCCCTACAATGAGCAGTTCTTC
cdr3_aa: CASSEAQGSPYNEQFF

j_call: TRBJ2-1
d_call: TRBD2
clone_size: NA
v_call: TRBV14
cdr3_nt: TGTGCCAGCAGCCAATTCCCTAGCGGGAGCAGGAATGAGCAGTTCTTC
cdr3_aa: CASSQFPSGSRNEQFF

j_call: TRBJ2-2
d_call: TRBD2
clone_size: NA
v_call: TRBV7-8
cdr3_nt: TGTGCCAGCAGCCGCTTAGCGGGGGTAACCACCGGGGAGCTGTTTTTT
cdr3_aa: CASSRLAGVTTGELFF

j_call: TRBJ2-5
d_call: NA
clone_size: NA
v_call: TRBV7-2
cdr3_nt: TGTGCCAGCAGCCGGGGTGGAGAGACCCAGTACTTC
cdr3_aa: CASSRGGETQYF

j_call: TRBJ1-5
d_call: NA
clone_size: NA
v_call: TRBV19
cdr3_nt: TGTGCCAGTAGTCCCCAAAACACGAATCAGCCCCAGCATTTT
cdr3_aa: CASSPQNTNQPQHF

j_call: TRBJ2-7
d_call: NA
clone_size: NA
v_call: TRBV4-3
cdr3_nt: TGCGCCAGCAGCCAAGATACAGTTAACTACGAGCAGTACTTC
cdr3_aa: CASSQDTVNYEQYF

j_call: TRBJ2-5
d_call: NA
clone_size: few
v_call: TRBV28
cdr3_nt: TGTGCCAGCAGGACGGGACTCCTGCAAGAGACCCAGTACTTC
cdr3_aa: CASRTGLLQETQYF

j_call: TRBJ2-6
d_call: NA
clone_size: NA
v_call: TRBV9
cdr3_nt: TGTGCCAGCAGCCCGAGAATGGGGCGGGGGGCCAACGTCCTGACTTTC
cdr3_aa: CASSPRMGRGANVLTF

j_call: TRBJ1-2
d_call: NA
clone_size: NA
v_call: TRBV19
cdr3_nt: TGTGCCGCACACAGGGTTTTAGGCTATGGCTACACCTTC
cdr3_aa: CAAHRVLGYGYTF

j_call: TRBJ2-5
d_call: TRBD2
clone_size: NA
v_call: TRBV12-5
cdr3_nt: TGTGCTAGTGGTTTAGCGGGGGGCCGGGGGGAGACCCAGTACTTC
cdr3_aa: CASGLAGGRGETQYF

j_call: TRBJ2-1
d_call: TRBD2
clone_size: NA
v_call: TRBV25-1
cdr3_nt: TGTGCCAGCAGTGTACCGGCTCTAGCGGATGAGCAGTTCTTC
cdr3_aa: CASSVPALADEQFF

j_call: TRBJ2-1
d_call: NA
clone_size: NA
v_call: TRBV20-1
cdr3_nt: TGCAGTGCTAGAGGCGGGGTAGAGCAGTTCTTC
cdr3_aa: CSARGGVEQFF

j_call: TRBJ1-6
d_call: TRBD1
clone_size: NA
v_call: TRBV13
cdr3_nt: TGTGCCAGCAGCTCGACAGGGGGGATGAGTATTTCACCCCTCCACTTT
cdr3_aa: CASSSTGGMSISPLHF

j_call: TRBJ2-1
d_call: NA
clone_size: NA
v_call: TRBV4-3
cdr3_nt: TGCGCCAGCAGCCAAGCCCCAGCGAGCTCCTACAATGAGCAGTTCTTC
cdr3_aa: CASSQAPASSYNEQFF

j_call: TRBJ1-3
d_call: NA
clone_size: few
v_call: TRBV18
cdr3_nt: TGTGCCAGCTCACCGATAGGGACAACTGGAAACACCATATATTTT
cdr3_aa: CASSPIGTTGNTIYF

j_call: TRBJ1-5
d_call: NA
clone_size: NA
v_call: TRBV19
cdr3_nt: TGTGCCAGTAGTCCTCGACGGGGAAATCAGCCCCAGCATTTT
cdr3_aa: CASSPRRGNQPQHF